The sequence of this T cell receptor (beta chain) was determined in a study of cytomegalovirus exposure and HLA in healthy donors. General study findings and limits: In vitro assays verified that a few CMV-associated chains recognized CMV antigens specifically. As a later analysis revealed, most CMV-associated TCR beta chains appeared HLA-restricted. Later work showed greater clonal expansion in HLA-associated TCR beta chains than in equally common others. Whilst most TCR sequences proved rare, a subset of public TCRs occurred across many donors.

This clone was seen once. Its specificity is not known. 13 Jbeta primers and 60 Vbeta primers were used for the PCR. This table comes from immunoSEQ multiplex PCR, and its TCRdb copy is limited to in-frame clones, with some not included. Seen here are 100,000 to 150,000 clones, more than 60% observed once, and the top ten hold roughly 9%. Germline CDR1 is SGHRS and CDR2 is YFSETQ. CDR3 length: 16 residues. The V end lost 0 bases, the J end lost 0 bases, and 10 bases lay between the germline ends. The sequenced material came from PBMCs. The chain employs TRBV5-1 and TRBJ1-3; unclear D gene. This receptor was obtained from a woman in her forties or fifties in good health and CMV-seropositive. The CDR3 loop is CASSLAVVSSGNTIYF. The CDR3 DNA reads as TGCGCCAGCAGCTTGGCCGTCGTGAGCTCTGGAAACACCATATATTTT.